This TCR beta chain emerged from a study of regulatory T cells in long-lasting Graves disease. Building of the TCR beta libraries involved iRepertoire HTBI primers and Arm-PCR of CDR3 regions. TCRdb re-analysed the multiplex PCR reads in MiXCR, keeping a single row per CDR3 protein. Of under 300,000 distinct CDR3 sequences listed, about 18% are singletons. Between the trimmed V and J ends, which lost 4 bases and 4 bases, there was a span of 15 bases. Germline lookup yields CDR1 SGDLS and CDR2 YYNGEE. The CDR3 runs 15 residues. This clonotype was seen a handful of times. Documented time point: newly diagnosed GD, antithyroid drugs for less than 3 months. Generation of the TCR library employed RNA extracted from PBMCs.

The specimen comprised peripheral blood mononuclear cells (PBMCs), sampled at new diagnosis, from a patient treated with antithyroid drugs. The origin of this receptor is a female donor with Graves disease. The chain has TRBV9 and TRBJ2-1; TRBD2 is a possible D gene (6 bases). The CDR3 DNA reads as TGTGCCAGCAGCTCCTTCCGGGACTCATACAATGAGCAGTTCTTC. This sequence encodes CASSSFRDSYNEQFF.